The text below deals with one T cell receptor beta chain. The antigen is not known. CDR1 LGHNA and CDR2 YNFKEQ come from the germline V gene. The CDR3 totals 16 residues. V lost 1 base to trimming and J lost 4 bases; unmatched junction nucleotides: 7. The sample is drawn from a study of T cell repertoires in cytomegalovirus infection. Overall study context: Public TCR beta signatures were indicative of both CMV infection and a matching HLA type. The study's findings and limits: Dominant in the ex vivo response were TCR beta clonotypes restricted by HLA-C and specific for CMV.

Using its own MiXCR run on the reads, TCRdb lists one record per CDR3 protein. The sample consists of 250,000 to 400,000 distinct CDR3 sequences, roughly 25% of them appearing once. The sequences come from cultured PBMCs, collected from culture after CMV antigen stimulation. The chain recombines TRBV4-2 with TRBJ1-3, with TRBD1 identical over 7 bases. The TCR sequence derives from a human donor in good health (CMV status not recorded). Some clones in this sample may be carry-over from other donors' samples. The CDR3 here is CASSQAIGTEGNTIYF. The DNA of the CDR3 is TGTGCCAGCAGCCAAGCAATCGGGACAGAAGGAAACACCATATATTTT.